These 21 T cell receptor beta chains share one sample of origin, sequenced in a study of metastatic and nonmetastatic thyroid tumors. Each patient came to thyroid surgery without any prior treatment (of any kind). TCRdb re-called clones from the PCR reads using MiXCR. This table has over 20,000 clones, roughly a quarter appearing once. Sequenced: blood. These TCRs come from a female donor with papillary thyroid cancer or a benign thyroid nodule (not recorded which). Some clones in this sample may be carry-over from other donors' samples.

This clone came up many times. The CDR3 here is CASSIQGTEKETQYF. The CDR3 DNA sequence: TGTGCCAGTAGTATTCAAGGGACAGAGAAAGAGACCCAGTACTTC. The J gene is TRBJ2-5, the V gene TRBV19; 7 bases match TRBD1. CDR3 length: 15 amino acids. The germline CDR1 and CDR2 sequences are LNHDA and SQIVND (reference sequence). V was pared by 3 bases and J by 3 bases, with 7 bases of the junction left unmatched.

This clone was seen many times. The rearrangement uses TRBV3-1 and TRBJ1-2; 9 bases align to TRBD1. V was clipped by 1 base and J by 10 bases; unmatched bases: 4. Germline CDR1 LGHDT, CDR2 YNNKEL (reference sequence). The CDR3 totals 13 residues. The CDR3 DNA is TGTGCCAGCAGCCAAGTAGGACAGGGGAACTACACCTTC. Translation gives CASSQVGQGNYTF.

CDR3 residues: CSASQAGLTDTQYF. The CDR3 DNA reads as TGCAGTGCTAGCCAAGCGGGCCTCACAGATACGCAGTATTTT. The V and J genes are TRBV20-1 and TRBJ2-3, with TRBD2 as a possible D gene (6 bases). The CDR3 runs 14 residues. From germline, CDR1 is DFQATT and CDR2 SNEGSKA (reference sequence). V dropped 3 bases and J dropped 2 bases, with 12 bases sitting between them.

In this sample, this clone turned up once. This rearrangement joins TRBV2 to TRBJ1-5; D unresolved. Trimming pared 10 bases from V and 4 bases from J, leaving 11 bases between. The CDR3 runs 12 residues. CDR1 SNHLY and CDR2 FYNNEI come from the germline V gene. CDR3 nucleotide sequence: TGTGCCATCTGTGGTGAGAATCAGCCCCAGCATTTT. Protein product: CAICGENQPQHF. The full variable domain, rest sourced from reference TRBV2 and TRBJ1-5, is EPEVTQTPSHQVTQMGQEVILRCVPISNHLYFYWYRQILGQKVEFLVSFYNNEISEKSEIFDDQFSVERPDGSNFTLKIRSTKLEDSAMYFCAICGENQPQHFGDGTRLSIL.

The chain employs TRBV30 and TRBJ2-6, with 7 nucleotides matching TRBD2. CDR3 length: 17 residues. Germline V gene lookup returns CDR1 GTSNPN and CDR2 SVGIG (reference sequence). The V and J ends lost 2 bases and 1 base, in that order; junction bases with no gene match: 8. CDR3 amino acids: CAWSRGRAGSGANVLTF. CDR3 in DNA: TGTGCCTGGAGTAGAGGGAGGGCAGGTTCTGGGGCCAACGTCCTGACTTTC.

This clone was observed many times. This chain's CDR3 is CATSDGWSDTDTQYF. For the CDR3, the DNA is TGTGCCACCAGTGATGGGTGGTCAGACACAGATACGCAGTATTTT. This rearrangement joins TRBV24-1 to TRBJ2-3, with unresolved D. The CDR3 has 15 amino acids. The V end was cut by 3 bases, the J end by 2 bases, with 11 bases between. Germline lookup yields CDR1 KGHDR and CDR2 SFDVKD.

This clone has a count of ten or more. A read error may explain this, as a much larger clone is one base away. The gene calls are TRBV11-2 and TRBJ2-2, with D perhaps TRBD2 (6 bases). Germline V lookup: CDR1 SGHAT, CDR2 FQNNGV. V lost 1 base, J lost 5 bases, and 14 bases lay in between. The CDR3 length is 16 residues. CDR3 bases: TGTGCCAGCAGCTTAGTCGAGACGAGCGGGACCGGGGAGCTGTTTTTT. This encodes CASSLVETSGTGELFF.

This clone appeared a few times. The V and J genes are TRBV7-8 and TRBJ2-7; a possible D gene is TRBD1 (5 bases). The ends were cut back, 1 base at V and 2 bases at J, with 9 bases in the middle. Looked up from germline, CDR1 is SGHVS and CDR2 is FQNEAQ. The CDR3 consists of 14 residues. The CDR3 DNA follows: TGTGCCAGCAGCTTAGAGGTACAGGCCTACGAGCAGTACTTC. It encodes CASSLEVQAYEQYF.

This clone was picked up many times. J is TRBJ2-1 and V is TRBV24-1, with 11 bases aligning to TRBD2. Trimming at V came to 2 bases and at J to 6 bases, leaving 8 bases not matched to a gene. Germline CDR1 and CDR2: KGHDR and SFDVKD. The length of the CDR3 is 17 residues. The CDR3 protein is CATSDSVPSGRPNEQFF. Written as DNA, the CDR3 is TGTGCCACCAGTGATTCGGTGCCTAGCGGGAGGCCCAATGAGCAGTTCTTC.

This clone appeared many times. J is TRBJ2-3 and V is TRBV11-2, with a possible D match to TRBD1 (5 bases). CDR1 and CDR2 from the germline V gene are SGHAT and FQNNGV. With 2 bases removed from V and 0 bases from J, the gap between germline ends came to 6 bases. CDR3 length: 14 amino acids. The CDR3 DNA reads TGTGCCAGCAGCTTACAGGGAAGCACAGATACGCAGTATTTT. It codes for CASSLQGSTDTQYF.

There are many counts of this clone. This chain joins TRBV13 and TRBJ1-2; D unclear. The CDR3 has 11 residues. The V gene lost 3 bases and the J gene lost 14 bases, with 13 bases spanning the gap. The V gene's germline CDR1 is PRHDT and CDR2 FYEKMQ (reference sequence). The chain's CDR3 is CASSFPCCWTF. For the CDR3, the DNA is TGTGCCAGCAGCTTTCCCTGTTGTTGGACCTTC.

This clone was picked up many times. The chain joins TRBV19 to TRBJ1-4, with D hard to call. Trimming cost V 4 bases and J 7 bases, with 16 bases left between them. The CDR3 has 15 amino acids. Germline CDR1 reads LNHDA; CDR2 reads SQIVND (reference sequence). CDR3 in amino acids: CASSTALGRPEKLFF. The CDR3 DNA reads as TGTGCCAGTAGTACGGCCCTGGGCAGACCTGAAAAACTGTTTTTT.

This clone was seen many times. Just one base apart from a much larger clone, this may be a read error. V and J are TRBV11-2 and TRBJ2-1; tentatively, D is TRBD2 (6 bases). Germline V CDR1 and CDR2: SGHAT, FQNNGV. This CDR3 region has 13 residues. The CDR3 reads CASSSTSKNEQSF. The CDR3 coding sequence is TGTGCCAGCAGCTCGACTAGTAAGAATGAGCAGTCCTTC. The full variable domain, rest sourced from reference TRBV11-2 and TRBJ2-1, is EAGVAQSPRYKIIEKRQSVAFWCNPISGHATLYWYQQILGQGPKLLIQFQNNGVVDDSQLPKDRFSAERLKGVDSTLKIQPAKLEDSAVYLCASSSTSKNEQSFGPGTRLTVL.

The sample holds many counts of this clone. Other DNA variants within this sample encode the same CDR3. J is TRBJ2-7 and V is TRBV9, with D possibly matching TRBD1 (6 bases). The CDR3 extends over 18 amino acids. The germline gives CDR1 SGDLS, CDR2 YYNGEE. V lost 0 bases, J lost 3 bases, and 22 bases lay in between. In nucleotides, the CDR3 is TGTGCCAGCAGCGTAGAGGAAACAGGGACAAGGGCTGACTACGAGCAGTACTTC. Protein: CASSVEETGTRADYEQYF.

This clone was observed many times. CDR3 in amino acids: CASSTRGQRGIPEAFF. CDR3 DNA sequence: TGCGCCAGCAGCACCCGAGGGCAAAGAGGTATCCCTGAAGCTTTCTTT. The rearrangement uses TRBV4-1 and TRBJ1-1; D gene uncertain. Trimming shortened V by 5 bases and J by 6 bases, and 22 bases separated the two germline ends. CDR1 MGHRA and CDR2 YSYEKL come from the germline V gene. The CDR3 loop spans 16 amino acids.

This clone was counted a few times. This sequence joins TRBV28 and TRBJ2-7; D assignment may be TRBD1 or TRBD2 (6 bases each). V was clipped by 6 bases and J by 4 bases, with 13 bases between them. The CDR3 loop spans 13 amino acids. Germline assignment: CDR1 MDHEN and CDR2 SYDVKM. Here the CDR3 DNA reads TGTGCCAGCAGAACGGGGGCGGAATACGAGCAGTACTTC. Amino acid sequence: CASRTGAEYEQYF.

Comments on this clone: A read error may account for a junction end that differs from germline. The chain joins TRBV4-2 to TRBJ2-5, with D tentatively TRBD1 (6 bases). Germline CDR1 and CDR2: LGHNA and YNFKEQ. The CDR3 length is 14 residues. CDR3 region: CASSRPSGQETHYF. The CDR3 nucleotides are TGTGCCAGCAGCCGACCCTCGGGACAAGAGACCCATTACTTC.

This clone has at least ten counts. The CDR3: CASSLVSNTGELFF. The CDR3 nucleotides read TGTGCCAGCAGCTTGGTCTCTAACACCGGGGAGCTGTTTTTT. The chain couples TRBV7-8 to TRBJ2-2; D gene ambiguous. V lost 3 bases, J lost 2 bases, and 7 bases lay in between. The CDR3 extends over 14 amino acids. CDR1 SGHVS and CDR2 FQNEAQ come from the germline V gene.

The rearrangement joins TRBV9 to TRBJ1-6, with unresolved D. V lost 0 bases and J 9 bases, leaving 16 bases between the germline ends. CDR1 is SGDLS, CDR2 YYNGEE, per germline. CDR3 length: 16 amino acids. The CDR3 reads CASSVGQAVGGSPLHF. The CDR3 DNA follows: TGTGCCAGCAGCGTAGGGCAGGCAGTGGGCGGTTCACCCCTCCACTTT.

This clone was detected many times. Relative to the germline gene, one junction end is altered; a read error may explain this. This chain uses TRBV6-2 or TRBV6-3 with TRBJ2-5; D may be TRBD1 (6 bases). The CDR3 length is 14 residues. Germline loops: CDR1 MNHEY, CDR2 SVGEGT. CDR3 bases: TGTGACAGCAACATAACAGGGTTCAAAGAGACCCAGTACTTC. Residues: CDSNITGFKETQYF.

This clone has at least ten counts. The chain combines TRBV15 with TRBJ1-2, with D hard to call. The CDR3 is 14 residues long. The germline V gene has CDR1 LNHNV and CDR2 YYDKDF (reference sequence). V was shortened by 1 base and J by 2 bases, with 8 bases between the two germline ends. CDR3 residues: CATSRGDGNYGYTF. The CDR3 nucleotides are TGTGCCACCAGCAGAGGGGATGGCAACTATGGCTACACCTTC.